This T cell receptor beta chain was documented in a study of T cells after yellow fever vaccination. This CDR3 comprises 14 residues. The V gene's germline CDR1 is SGHTA and CDR2 FQGNSA. Trimming cost V 3 bases and J 4 bases, with 9 bases left between them. From the 5' RACE reads, TCRdb called clonotypes with MiXCR, one entry per CDR3 protein. The table records approximately 96,000 distinct CDR3 sequences, under 9% of them present only once. General study findings and limits: Clonotype sharing between CD4 and CD8 compartments was small. In FACS-sorted repertoires, abundant clonotypes from the bulk population could appear as contaminants. It was the secondary response that reached its peak faster, day 5 versus 15, but it was weaker.

This clonotype was seen a handful of times. The chain has TRBV7-2 and TRBJ2-2; D is uncertain. The sample in question was CD8+ T cells not binding an NS4B(214-222) dextramer, sorted from PBMCs, obtained roughly 15 days after the first yellow fever vaccination. This clonotype was obtained from a man between 18 and 29 years old who received the YFV17D yellow fever vaccine. CDR3: CASSFNPSTGELFF. CDR3 nucleotides: TGTGCCAGCAGCTTTAACCCCTCCACCGGGGAGCTGTTTTTT. Full variable domain (rest looked up from reference TRBV7-2 and TRBJ2-2): GAGVSQSPSNKVTEKGKDVELRCDPISGHTALYWYRQSLGQGLEFLIYFQGNSAPDKSGLPSDRFSAERTGGSVSTLTIQRTQQEDSAVYLCASSFNPSTGELFFGEGSRLTVL.